This TCR beta chain emerged from a study of vaccination effects on CD4 cells after COVID-19. Germline V lookup: CDR1 GTSNPN, CDR2 SVGIG (reference sequence). Trimming left V 2 bases short and J 6 bases short, with 11 bases between. CDR3 length: 13 amino acids. Here immunoSEQ multiplex PCR was the method, and the copy in TCRdb shows in-frame clones only, minus some. The table includes about 14,000 clones, around 78% detected once. As regards this clone: Its target is unknown.

Antigen-specific CD4+ T cells expanded by the ViraFEST assay with viral peptide pools were then sequenced. The culture ran for approximately 11 days before CD4+ T cells were isolated. The person had PCR-confirmed SARS-CoV-2 infection between March and December 2020. Participants each got two BNT162b2 or mRNA-1273 vaccine doses. The sequenced sample was CD4+ T cells from PBMCs cultured with HCoV-NL63 spike peptides, obtained after COVID-19 vaccination. The chain links TRBV30 to TRBJ2-4; maybe TRBD2 (6 bases). The sequence was collected from a human donor who had a prior SARS-CoV-2 infection. The CDR3 nucleotides are TGTGCCTGGAGTAAGGAGGGTGTAAACATTCAGTACTTC. Translated: CAWSKEGVNIQYF.